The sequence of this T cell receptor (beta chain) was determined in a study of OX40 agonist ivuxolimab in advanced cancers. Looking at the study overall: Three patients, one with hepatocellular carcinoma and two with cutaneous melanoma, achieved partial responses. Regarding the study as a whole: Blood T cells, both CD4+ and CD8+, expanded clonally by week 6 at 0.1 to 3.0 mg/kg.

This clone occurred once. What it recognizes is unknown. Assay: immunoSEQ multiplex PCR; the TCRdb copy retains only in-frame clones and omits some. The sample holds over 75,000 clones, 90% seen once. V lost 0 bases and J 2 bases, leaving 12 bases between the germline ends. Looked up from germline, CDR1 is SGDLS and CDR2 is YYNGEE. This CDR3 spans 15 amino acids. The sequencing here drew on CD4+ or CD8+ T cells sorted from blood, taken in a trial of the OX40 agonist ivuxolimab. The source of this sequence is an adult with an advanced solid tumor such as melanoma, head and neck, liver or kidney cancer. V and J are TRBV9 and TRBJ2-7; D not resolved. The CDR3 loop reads CASSVGLGSTYEQYF. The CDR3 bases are TGTGCCAGCAGCGTAGGTCTGGGAAGCACCTACGAGCAGTACTTC. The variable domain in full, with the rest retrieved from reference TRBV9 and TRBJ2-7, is DSGVTQTPKHLITATGQRVTLRCSPRSGDLSVYWYQQSLDQGLQFLIQYYNGEERAKGNILERFSAQQFPDLHSELNLSSLELGDSALYFCASSVGLGSTYEQYFGPGTRLTVT.